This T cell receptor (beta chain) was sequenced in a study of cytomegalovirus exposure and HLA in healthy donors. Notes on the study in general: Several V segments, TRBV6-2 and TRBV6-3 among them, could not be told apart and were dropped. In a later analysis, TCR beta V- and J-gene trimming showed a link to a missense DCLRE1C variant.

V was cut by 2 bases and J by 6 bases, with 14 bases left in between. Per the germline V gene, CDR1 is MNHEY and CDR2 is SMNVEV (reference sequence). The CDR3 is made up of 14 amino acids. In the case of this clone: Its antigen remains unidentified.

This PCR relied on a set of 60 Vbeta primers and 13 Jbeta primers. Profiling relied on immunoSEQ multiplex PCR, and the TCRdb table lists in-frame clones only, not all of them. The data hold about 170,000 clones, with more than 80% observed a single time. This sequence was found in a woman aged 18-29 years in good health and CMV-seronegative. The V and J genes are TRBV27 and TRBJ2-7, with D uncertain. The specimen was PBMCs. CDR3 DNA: TGTGCCAGCAGTTTAGGTACATTCCCCCGCGAGCAGTACTTC. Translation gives CASSLGTFPREQYF.